The source of this T cell receptor (beta chain) is a study of T cells in Graves' hyperthyroidism and ophthalmopathy. This clonotype came up a few times. RNA transcripts were the template for amplifying TCR beta CDR3 regions. The TCR CDR3 first-round RT-PCR relied on the HTBI primer set. TCRdb independently ran MiXCR on the multiplex PCR reads; one entry per CDR3 protein. The sample carries over 500,000 distinct CDR3 sequences, 15% to 20% recorded once. The CDR3 length is 13 residues. Trimming pared 6 bases from V and 4 bases from J, leaving 10 bases between. The sample comprised blood. This chain joins TRBV12-3 or TRBV12-4 and TRBJ1-5, with D tentatively TRBD1 (5 bases). This receptor was taken from a woman aged 18-29 years with Graves' ophthalmopathy. DNA of the CDR3: TGTGCCAGCAGGGGGACGGAAAATCAGCCCCAGCATTTT. This encodes CASRGTENQPQHF.